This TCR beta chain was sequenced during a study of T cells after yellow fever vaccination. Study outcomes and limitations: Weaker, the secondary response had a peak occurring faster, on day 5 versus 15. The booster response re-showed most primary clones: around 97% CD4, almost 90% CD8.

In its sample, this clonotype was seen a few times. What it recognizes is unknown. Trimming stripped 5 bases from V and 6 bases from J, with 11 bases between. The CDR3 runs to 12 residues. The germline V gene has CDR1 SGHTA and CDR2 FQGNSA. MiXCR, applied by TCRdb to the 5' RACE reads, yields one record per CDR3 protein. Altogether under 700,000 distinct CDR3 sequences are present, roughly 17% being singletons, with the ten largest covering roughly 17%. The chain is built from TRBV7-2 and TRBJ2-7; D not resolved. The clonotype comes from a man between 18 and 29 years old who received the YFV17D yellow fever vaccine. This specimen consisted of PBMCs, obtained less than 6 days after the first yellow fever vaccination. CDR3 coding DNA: TGTGCCAGCAGCCTAGAGGTCGGCGAGCAGTACTTC. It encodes CASSLEVGEQYF.